The following is a T cell receptor (beta chain) sequence with its context. The data were taken from a study of blood T cell repertoires in COVID-19. As for the study in general: Sample material is recorded as cDNA or gDNA derived from T cells, B-cell-depleted T cells, or PBMCs.

Sequencing was performed with immunoSEQ multiplex PCR; in TCRdb, only in-frame clones are kept and a portion is missing. The sample gives 200,000 to 300,000 clones, 85% of which show up once; around 6.4% is in the top ten. The trim removed 4 bases at V and 5 bases at J, leaving 10 bases unmatched. CDR1 and CDR2 from the germline V gene are SGHRS and YFSETQ. The CDR3 extends over 17 amino acids. The J gene is TRBJ2-1, the V gene TRBV5-1, with TRBD1 matching 12 bases. This sequence was found in a woman aged 60 to 75 with active or convalescent COVID-19. The sample was peripheral blood. The CDR3: CASSPPGQGAVNNEQFF. The DNA for the CDR3 is TGCGCCAGCAGCCCTCCGGGACAGGGGGCTGTGAACAATGAGCAGTTCTTC.